This T cell receptor (beta chain) came from a study of blood T cell repertoires in COVID-19 (dated by TCRdb to the early 2020s). Study-wide context: Samples covering the acute and convalescent phases of COVID-19 were provided by collaborators in the United States, Italy and Spain. The material from the prospective study consisted of cDNA or gDNA derived from T cells, B-cell-depleted T cells, or PBMCs. Deeply sampled blood TCRbeta repertoires from subjects exposed to, actively infected with, or recovered from COVID-19 were included in the dataset. A freely available public database, intended as a resource for researchers studying the immune response to SARS-CoV-2, is where the repertoires were released. The samples were drawn from two sources: the first 160 participants of the ongoing ImmuneRACE study, and 1,000 to 1,500 subjects contributed by 6 global collaborators. Nearly every sample came with metadata listing a de-identified subject ID, COVID-19 status, age in years and sex. HLA class I and class II types, where available, came from metadata supplied by the sample provider rather than from assay-based typing.

To note about this clone: No cognate antigen has been identified for it. The record has no base qualities; no much larger clone is one base away.

TCRbeta CDR3 regions were amplified from genomic DNA by means of the immunoSEQ Assay, a bias-controlled multiplex PCR. From the authors' description of their analysis: The number of nucleated cells in each sample was estimated from the amplification of reference gene primers within the assay. To quantify the absolute abundance of each unique TCRbeta CDR3 rearrangement, sequence reads were collapsed and filtered. For each sample, productive Simpson clonality was calculated as the square root of Simpson's diversity index across productive rearrangements. What TCRdb holds here is the immuneACCESS table cut down to in-frame rearrangements. Part of the clones is not present; checked against another copy, under half of the missing clones reflect an unresolved V gene, and the others are unexplained. That table furnishes V, J and clone size, whereas the DNA furnished D and trimming. The table for this sample lists 340,000 or so clones; around 90% of them were counted only once. 1% of the sample is in the top ten clones.

CDR1 and CDR2 (MDHEN, SYDVKM) derive from the germline V gene. V sheds 10 bases and J sheds 5 bases, leaving 17 bases between their ends. Counted from cysteine to phenylalanine, this CDR3 has 14 amino acids. Of all the DNA, just the CDR3 is kept, 42 bases in frame from base 1. Each collaborating institution followed its own protocols to collect whole blood in K2EDTA tubes. For TCRbeta analysis, collaborators shipped samples as frozen whole blood, isolated PBMCs, or DNA extracted from either of those sample types. On the study overall, not on this receptor specifically: Clinical and demographic metadata were provided uncurated, with the amount varying by source and participant.

Material: peripheral blood. Recombination joined TRBV28 with TRBJ1-4; TRBD1 is a weak D gene call, 6 bases matching. The receptor was derived from a man aged 45-60 years with active or convalescent COVID-19. The encoded CDR3 is CAIKPGQRNEKLFF. The nucleotide sequence is TGTGCCATCAAACCGGGACAACGAAATGAAAAACTGTTTTTT.